A selection of T cell receptor beta chains follows, all from one sample in a study of cytomegalovirus exposure and HLA in healthy donors. Produced via immunoSEQ multiplex PCR; TCRdb's table is partial and in-frame only. This table holds around 150,000 clones, about 72% found once. Source material: PBMCs. The receptors here all came from a male donor in good health and CMV-seronegative. Both conserved end residues are trimmed from each CDR3. Each record gives: D gene, J gene, V gene, clone size, CDR3 protein. D genes are given only for firm matches. The size entry is marked missing in some rows and otherwise reads once, few, many or a size class.

NA TRBJ1-3 TRBV7-2 NA ASSLAPPGSGNTIY
NA TRBJ2-5 TRBV9 NA ASSAGDWPGTQY
NA TRBJ1-2 TRBV6-1 NA ASIPGEGNYGYT
NA TRBJ2-7 TRBV7-2 NA ASSSLYEQY
TRBD2 TRBJ2-1 TRBV5-1 NA ASSPREGLRNEQF
TRBD2 TRBJ2-1 TRBV7-9 once ASSPPGLAGRGEQF
NA TRBJ2-7 TRBV7-8 NA ASALGQTYEQY
NA TRBJ1-5 TRBV5-4 NA ASILHQPQH
NA TRBJ1-5 TRBV11-2 NA ASSSGLNQPQH
NA TRBJ2-1 TRBV7-3 NA ASSLYRESPRNEQF
NA TRBJ1-5 TRBV2 NA ASEGTNNQPQH
NA TRBJ1-2 TRBV28 once AIGTPYGYT
NA TRBJ1-1 TRBV7-2 NA ASSPRQGFVNTEAF
TRBD2 TRBJ2-7 TRBV2 medium-sized ASSPSGGPYEQY
TRBD1 TRBJ1-6 TRBV15 NA ATSRDQGDSPLH
NA TRBJ2-5 TRBV12-2 NA ASRHHFTQRCQETQY
NA TRBJ1-1 TRBV28 NA ASSLTPNTEAF
NA TRBJ2-1 TRBV30 NA AWRQINEQF
TRBD1 TRBJ2-7 TRBV25-1 NA ASSEYSGTGGAQY
NA TRBJ2-7 TRBV2 NA ASSEDQGDEQY
NA TRBJ2-5 TRBV5-8 few ASSLLGTKTQY
TRBD1 TRBJ2-3 TRBV5-1 few ASSWQGATDTQY
NA TRBJ2-3 TRBV6-5 NA ASSYLGLFTDTQY
NA TRBJ1-6 TRBV19 NA ASMSRDTWGSPLH
NA TRBJ2-7 TRBV19 NA ASSIGTSSYEQY
TRBD1 TRBJ2-7 TRBV9 NA ASSPKDRGDYEQY
TRBD1 TRBJ1-1 TRBV18 NA ASSEGQGGTEAF
NA TRBJ2-1 TRBV13 NA ASSSYRANEQF
NA TRBJ2-7 TRBV11-2 NA ASSLDLEVTYEQY
NA TRBJ1-1 TRBV5-6 NA ASSLVGRGGTEAF
NA TRBJ2-3 TRBV5-1 once ASSAGLNTDTQY
NA TRBJ1-1 TRBV6-5 NA ASRLLQNTEAF
NA TRBJ1-2 TRBV6-1 few ASSEVAMYGYT
TRBD1 TRBJ1-2 TRBV5-1 few ASSSTGGGWGYT
NA TRBJ2-3 TRBV7-2 NA ASSLLGGADTQY
TRBD2 TRBJ2-7 TRBV7-2 NA ASSVGGSSYEQY
NA TRBJ1-3 TRBV18 NA ASSPPGAGNTIY
TRBD2 TRBJ2-3 TRBV6-1 NA ASKLAGGPGTQY
TRBD2 TRBJ2-7 TRBV11-2 few ASSLWTSGTTYEQY
TRBD1 TRBJ1-1 TRBV5-6 NA ASRPTGTNTEAF
TRBD1 TRBJ1-4 TRBV14 few ASSHQTGSLGEKLF
TRBD1 TRBJ2-5 TRBV5-6 NA ASSPQGAGETQY
NA TRBJ1-4 TRBV27 NA ASSLSRITEKLF
NA TRBJ2-4 TRBV5-6 NA ASSLARVVKNIQY
TRBD1 TRBJ1-5 TRBV5-1 NA ASSSHPDRGNQPQH
TRBD1 TRBJ2-7 TRBV27 NA ASSTTGTGGFNEQY
TRBD1 TRBJ2-5 TRBV5-1 NA ASSPGQRQETQY
TRBD2 TRBJ2-1 TRBV7-2 once ASSPPGLAGAFNEQF
NA TRBJ1-5 TRBV30 few AWSATTSQPQH
TRBD2 TRBJ2-3 TRBV7-6 once ASSPGLAGGSSTDTQY
NA TRBJ2-3 TRBV11-1 once ASSLGQSTDTQY
TRBD2 TRBJ2-3 TRBV5-1 NA ASERGPRTDTQY
NA TRBJ2-2 TRBV28 NA ASSLEGYGELF